This T cell receptor beta chain was identified during a study of CD4+ T cells in melanoma (dated by TCRdb to 2022 to 2024). Regarding the research as a whole: Neoantigen-specific CD4+ T cells in human melanoma were what the study investigated. Results the study describes overall, beyond this receptor: The report described a correlation between neoantigen-specific CD4+ T cells and the function of CD8+ T cells, macrophages and B cells. Neoantigen-specific CD4+ T cells in melanoma were reported to show diverse differentiation states.

About this clone: What this receptor recognizes is not known. One base away there is no much larger clone; base qualities are not given.

Donors were patients with melanoma. Libraries were constructed by the immunoSEQ multiplex PCR assay. TCRdb obtained this table from immuneACCESS and retained in-frame rearrangements with V and J assigned. These tables miss some clones; where compared with another copy, unresolved V genes account for less than half of the shortfall, and the remainder is unexplained. The sample table holds about 140,000 clones, of which around nine tenths were seen once. Clones ranked in the top ten supply approximately 1.5% of the sample. This receptor was taken from a human donor with melanoma.

The CDR3 here reads CAWSAGSSGANVLTF. The DNA is as follows: TGTGCCTGGAGTGCAGGAAGCTCTGGGGCCAACGTCCTGACTTTC. The V and J segments used are TRBV30 and TRBJ2-6, with the D gene not confidently named. The CDR3, from cysteine to phenylalanine, totals 15 residues. The only DNA kept is the CDR3, 45 bases in frame from the first base. The junction shows trimming of 1 base on V and 0 bases on J, plus 7 bases between the germline ends. In the germline V gene (reference sequence), CDR1 corresponds to GTSNPN and CDR2 to SVGIG.